The text below deals with one TCR beta chain. Its target is not known. This CDR3 spans 13 amino acids. The germline V gene encodes CDR1 LGHDT and CDR2 YNNKEL (reference sequence). V gave up 0 bases and J gave up 7 bases, with 7 bases separating them. The data originate from a study of T cell responses to AZD1222 COVID-19 vaccine. Generated by immunoSEQ multiplex PCR, the TCRdb table keeps only in-frame clones and is missing some. The sample holds around 130,000 clones, about 91% seen once. General observations from the study: Clonal diversity was possibly underestimated; the donors were predominantly white British and more often female.

Sample: peripheral blood, taken on day 0 of AZD1222 vaccination. The clonotype was recovered from an adult in good health. This sequence joins TRBV3-1 (or the pseudogene TRBV3-2) and TRBJ1-5; D gene ambiguous. The CDR3 coding sequence is TGTGCCAGCAGCCAAGATTTTGAACAGCCCCAGCATTTT. Translating it yields CASSQDFEQPQHF.